The sequence of this TCR beta chain was determined in a study of T cell responses to AZD1222 COVID-19 vaccine. Study results and caveats: Repertoire collection took place solely once the T cell response had peaked. Nearly half of the spike-specific TCRs reportedly recognize variant regions that carry no mutations.

Second-dose recipients at about 4 or about 12 weeks were treated as one pooled group. The length of the CDR3 is 14 residues. V lost 2 bases and J lost 11; bases outside the gene matches: 8. CDR1 and CDR2 from the germline V gene are MDHEN and SYDVKM. TCRdb keeps only in-frame clones here, not all; method: immunoSEQ multiplex PCR. The sample lists roughly 140,000 clones, 90% seen once, with 1.5% to 2% in the top ten. This clone was counted once. Its antigen is not known. Sequences were derived from peripheral blood, sampled 28 days after the second AZD1222 dose. The origin of this receptor is an adult who received the AZD1222 COVID-19 vaccine. The genes are TRBV28 and TRBJ1-4, with 7 nucleotides matching TRBD1. As DNA, the CDR3 is TGTGCCAGCAGTTTAGACAGGGTGCTCGAGAAACTGTTTTTT. Its protein is CASSLDRVLEKLFF.